The 30 T cell receptor beta chains given below trace back to one sample, sequenced in a study of blood T cell repertoires in COVID-19. Sequencing was performed with immunoSEQ multiplex PCR; in TCRdb, only in-frame clones are kept and a portion is missing. The sample records fewer than 300,000 clones, under 95% being singletons. The sequencing input was PBMCs or T cells enriched from blood (not recorded which). Source of these receptors: a woman aged 40 to 50 with acute COVID-19.

This clone was picked up one time. V and J are TRBV3-1 (or the pseudogene TRBV3-2) and TRBJ2-5; TRBD2 agrees at 11 bases. V lost 0 bases and J lost 2; bases outside the gene matches: 5. CDR1 is LGHDT, CDR2 YNNKEL, per germline (reference sequence). The CDR3 runs to 17 residues. This chain's CDR3 is CASSQDLRLAGQETQYF. CDR3 nucleotides: TGTGCCAGCAGCCAAGACCTGAGACTAGCGGGGCAAGAGACCCAGTACTTC.

This clone was counted a few times. The rearrangement links TRBV9 to TRBJ1-1; TRBD1 might be the D (5 bases). The CDR3 runs to 14 residues. Trimming removed 4 bases from V and 3 bases from J, with 13 bases in between. Germline loops: CDR1 SGDLS, CDR2 YYNGEE. The CDR3 DNA reads TGTGCCAGCAGCCCCCAAATAGGGGACACTGAAGCTTTCTTT. This gives the protein CASSPQIGDTEAFF. The variable domain in full, completed from reference TRBV9 and TRBJ1-1, reads DSGVTQTPKHLITATGQRVTLRCSPRSGDLSVYWYQQSLDQGLQFLIQYYNGEERAKGNILERFSAQQFPDLHSELNLSSLELGDSALYFCASSPQIGDTEAFFGQGTRLTVV.

This sequence joins TRBV11-3 and TRBJ1-3, with D hard to call. The CDR3 loop spans 13 amino acids. The germline gives CDR1 SGHNT, CDR2 YENEEA. Trimming took 6 bases from V and 7 from J, leaving 13 bases between them. CDR3 region: CASRGGLVNTIYF. The CDR3 bases are TGTGCCAGCAGAGGCGGGCTAGTGAACACCATATATTTT. Using reference TRBV11-3 and TRBJ1-3 for the parts outside the CDR3, the full variable domain is EAGVVQSPRYKIIEKKQPVAFWCNPISGHNTLYWYLQNLGQGPELLIRYENEEAVDDSQLPKDRFSAERLKGVDSTLKIQPAELGDSAVYLCASRGGLVNTIYFGEGSWLTVV.

The chain is built from TRBV6-1 and TRBJ2-1; 9 bases align to TRBD1. Losses at the gene ends were 3 bases for V and 7 bases for J; bases not matched to a gene: 7. The CDR3 loop spans 15 amino acids. CDR1 is MNHNS and CDR2 is SASEGT in the germline V gene. The chain's CDR3 is CASSDTGQGRNEQFF. CDR3 sequence (DNA): TGTGCCAGCAGTGACACGGGACAGGGAAGAAATGAGCAGTTCTTC.

This chain links TRBV7-8 with TRBJ2-2, with D maybe TRBD2 (5 bases). Germline V gives CDR1 SGHVS, CDR2 FQNEAQ. Trimming pared 5 bases from V and 5 bases from J, leaving 9 bases between. This CDR3 is 13 amino acids long. CDR3 bases: TGTGCCAGCAGCCTACTAGGGACCGGGGAGCTGTTTTTT. It specifies CASSLLGTGELFF.

V usage is TRBV5-1 and J usage is TRBJ2-5, with 11 bases that match TRBD2. CDR3 length: 16 residues. The trim removed 4 bases at V and 0 bases at J, leaving 5 bases unmatched. Germline CDR1 reads SGHRS; CDR2 reads YFSETQ. The CDR3 DNA reads as TGCGCCAGCAGCGCACGACTAGCGGGACACCAAGAGACCCAGTACTTC. Translation: CASSARLAGHQETQYF.

Written as DNA, the CDR3 is TGTGCCACCAGTGAACCCCCCCGGGCGGGAGTGCGTAGTGAGCAGTTCTTC. Protein sequence: CATSEPPRAGVRSEQFF. The V call is TRBV24-1, the J call TRBJ2-1; 7 nucleotides line up with TRBD2. The germline V gene has CDR1 KGHDR and CDR2 SFDVKD. V lost 4 bases to trimming and J lost 9 bases; unmatched junction nucleotides: 17. This CDR3 has 17 residues.

This chain uses TRBV10-3 with TRBJ2-1; a possible D gene is TRBD1 (7 bases). CDR3 length equals 12 residues. V was cut by 5 bases and J by 8 bases, with 10 bases left in between. Germline CDR1 reads ENHRY; CDR2 reads SYGVKD. CDR3 bases: TGTGCCATCAGTCTCAGGGGGGATGAGCAGTTCTTC. Its protein is CAISLRGDEQFF.

The chain carries TRBV27 and TRBJ2-5, with D uncertain. Germline lookup yields CDR1 MNHEY and CDR2 SMNVEV (reference sequence). Trimming pared 4 bases from V and 4 bases from J, leaving 10 bases between. The CDR3 contains 13 residues. The DNA of the CDR3 is TGTGCCAGCAGTTGGATGGCAGGAGAGACCCAGTACTTC. Protein sequence: CASSWMAGETQYF.

As DNA, the CDR3 is TGTGCCAGCAGCCGGCCGCTAGGGGGACACCGGAACTATGGCTACACCTTC. Its protein is CASSRPLGGHRNYGYTF. The chain joins TRBV7-9 to TRBJ1-2; D is possibly TRBD1 (6 bases). CDR3 length: 17 amino acids. Looked up from germline, CDR1 is SEHNR and CDR2 is FQNEAQ (reference sequence). The V and J ends lost 5 bases and 2 bases respectively, with 21 bases between them.

The chain carries TRBV9 and TRBJ2-1, with a possible D match to TRBD2 (6 bases). Trimming removed 10 bases from V and 2 bases from J, with 13 bases in between. Germline V gene data show CDR1 as SGDLS and CDR2 as YYNGEE. The CDR3 has 13 residues. The CDR3 region is CADLGLPYNEQFF. The CDR3 DNA is TGTGCCGACCTGGGACTGCCCTACAATGAGCAGTTCTTC.

The chain joins TRBV11-2 to TRBJ2-1, with D tentatively TRBD1 (8 bases). The CDR3 spans 19 residues. V lost 5 bases and J lost 4, with 27 bases in between. Germline V CDR1 and CDR2: SGHAT, FQNNGV. CDR3 coding DNA: TGTGCCAGCAGCCCCGGGACAGGCTTGGGAGGGCGGGAATACAATGAGCAGTTCTTC. Encoded protein: CASSPGTGLGGREYNEQFF. The full variable domain, completed using reference TRBV11-2 and TRBJ2-1, is EAGVAQSPRYKIIEKRQSVAFWCNPISGHATLYWYQQILGQGPKLLIQFQNNGVVDDSQLPKDRFSAERLKGVDSTLKIQPAKLEDSAVYLCASSPGTGLGGREYNEQFFGPGTRLTVL.

This chain uses TRBV7-8 with TRBJ2-1, with D perhaps TRBD2 (5 bases). Deletions cut 5 bases from V and 3 bases from J, with 14 bases between. Per the germline V gene, CDR1 is SGHVS and CDR2 is FQNEAQ. The CDR3 loop spans 15 amino acids. Written as DNA, the CDR3 is TGTGCCAGCAGCGCGGACGGACTTTTCTACAATGAGCAGTTCTTC. Translation gives CASSADGLFYNEQFF.

The rearrangement uses TRBV11-2 and TRBJ1-2; 10 positions match TRBD1. The CDR3 is 17 residues long. V shed 4 bases and J 3 bases; nucleotides not matched to a gene: 11. Per the germline V gene, CDR1 is SGHAT and CDR2 is FQNNGV. CDR3 nucleotides: TGTGCCAGCAGCTCAATGGACCCGGGGACAGGGGACTATGGCTACACCTTC. Translation gives CASSSMDPGTGDYGYTF.

Here the CDR3 DNA reads TGTGCCAGCAGTTTGTATGGGGGGGGCCGCGATACGCAGTATTTT. Translated, it gives CASSLYGGGRDTQYF. V and J are TRBV5-4 and TRBJ2-3; TRBD2 is a possible D gene (7 bases). Per the germline V gene, CDR1 is SGHNT and CDR2 is YYREEE (reference sequence). V lost 5 bases to trimming and J lost 6 bases, with 19 bases between them. The length of the CDR3 is 15 residues.

This clone was picked up one time. The chain employs TRBV2 and TRBJ1-2; D unresolved. V was shortened by 7 bases and J by 6 bases, with 9 bases between the two germline ends. The CDR3 is 11 amino acids. Germline V gives CDR1 SNHLY, CDR2 FYNNEI. CDR3 in DNA: TGTGCCAGCACCCTGGCCCATGGCTACACCTTC. The encoded protein is CASTLAHGYTF.

The chain uses TRBV4-2 and TRBJ2-1, with D perhaps matching TRBD2 (6 bases). Trimming took 2 bases from V and 8 from J, leaving 19 bases between them. The germline V gene has CDR1 LGHNA and CDR2 YNFKEQ. This CDR3 has 16 residues. In nucleotides, the CDR3 is TGTGCCAGCAGCCAATCAATTAGCGGCCAGGTGGATGAGCAGTTCTTC. Amino acids: CASSQSISGQVDEQFF.

The CDR3 DNA reads as TGTGCCAGTAGTATCTCGGGACAGGGGGCAGTGGGATCACCCCTCCACTTT. As protein: CASSISGQGAVGSPLHF. The rearrangement links TRBV19 to TRBJ1-6, with TRBD1 matching over 12 bases. V was pared by 3 bases and J by 10 bases, with 10 bases of the junction left unmatched. Per the germline V gene, CDR1 is LNHDA and CDR2 is SQIVND (reference sequence). This CDR3 contains 17 residues.

This chain connects TRBV5-4 to TRBJ2-1, with 10 bases matching TRBD2. In germline, CDR1 is SGHNT, CDR2 YYREEE (reference sequence). Trimming at V came to 0 bases and at J to 5 bases, leaving 2 bases not matched to a gene. The CDR3 consists of 15 residues. The DNA for the CDR3 is TGTGCCAGCAGCTTGGGTCTAGCGGGAGACAATGAGCAGTTCTTC. Translating it yields CASSLGLAGDNEQFF.

The chain couples TRBV14 to TRBJ2-1, with a tentative D call TRBD1 (5 bases). This CDR3 has 15 residues. V lost 1 base and J lost 3, with 10 bases in between. Germline V CDR1 and CDR2: SGHDN, FVKESK. The CDR3 sequence is CASSQARVVYNEQFF. The CDR3 DNA is TGTGCCAGCAGCCAAGCCAGGGTGGTCTACAATGAGCAGTTCTTC.

This chain uses TRBV28 with TRBJ1-6, with a tentative D call TRBD1 (5 bases). V shed 3 bases and J shed 5 bases, with 11 bases lying between them. The CDR3 length is 15 residues. CDR1 and CDR2 (germline): MDHEN, SYDVKM. DNA for the CDR3: TGTGCCAGCAGTTTGTACGGACATAATAATTCACCCCTCCACTTT. The encoded protein is CASSLYGHNNSPLHF.

This sequence joins TRBV6-5 and TRBJ1-1, with 7 bases that match TRBD1. With 6 bases clipped from V and 4 bases from J, the junction kept 5 bases outside the gene matches. The CDR3 length is 13 residues. Germline V CDR1 and CDR2: MNHEY, SVGAGI. In nucleotides, the CDR3 is TGTGCCAGCAGGCTGAACAGGGGCACTGAAGCTTTCTTT. This translates into CASRLNRGTEAFF.

The chain has TRBV11-2 and TRBJ2-7, with D perhaps matching TRBD1 (7 bases). Germline V gene data show CDR1 as SGHAT and CDR2 as FQNNGV. V shed 1 base and J shed 1 base, with 11 bases lying between them. The CDR3 extends over 15 amino acids. The CDR3 loop is CASSLAGGKSYEQYF. The CDR3 nucleotides are TGTGCCAGCAGCTTAGCAGGGGGGAAATCCTACGAGCAGTACTTC.

V usage is TRBV19 and J usage is TRBJ1-5, with 9 bases fitting TRBD1. This CDR3 has 15 residues. V gave up 7 bases and J gave up 2 bases; unmatched junction bases: 6. From germline, CDR1 is LNHDA and CDR2 SQIVND (reference sequence). In nucleotides, the CDR3 is TGTGCCAGTACTCCGGGACAGGGTGGCAATCAGCCCCAGCATTTT. It specifies CASTPGQGGNQPQHF.

The rearrangement links TRBV20-1 to TRBJ2-1, with 7 positions matching TRBD2. CDR1 DFQATT and CDR2 SNEGSKA come from the germline V gene (reference sequence). The ends lost 6 bases at V and 9 bases at J; junction bases unmatched: 5. The CDR3 runs 11 residues. DNA of the CDR3: TGCAGTGCCCCCACTAGCGTTGAGCAGTTCTTC. This sequence encodes CSAPTSVEQFF.

The chain is built from TRBV2 and TRBJ1-1, with D unclear. The CDR3 length is 14 residues. Between the trimmed V and J ends, which lost 4 bases and 1 base, there was a span of 10 bases. The germline gives CDR1 SNHLY, CDR2 FYNNEI. CDR3 sequence reads: CASSGASGNTEAFF. CDR3 in DNA: TGTGCCAGCAGTGGAGCCTCGGGGAACACTGAAGCTTTCTTT.

CDR3 nucleotides: TGTGCCAGCAGCTTAAAGGGGGCGGTCACTGAAGCTTTCTTT. Amino acids: CASSLKGAVTEAFF. The rearrangement links TRBV11-3 to TRBJ1-1; 7 nucleotides match TRBD1. This CDR3 region has 14 residues. Germline CDR1 and CDR2: SGHNT and YENEEA. V was clipped by 2 bases and J by 4 bases; unmatched bases: 4.

CDR3 sequence reads: CASSIGFSGLAGTYEQYF. CDR3 coding DNA: TGTGCCAGTAGTATAGGTTTCTCGGGACTAGCGGGGACCTACGAGCAGTACTTC. J is TRBJ2-7 and V is TRBV19, with 13 bases lining up with TRBD2. This CDR3 spans 18 amino acids. Germline V lookup: CDR1 LNHDA, CDR2 SQIVND (reference sequence). The V segment lost 1 base and the J segment 2 bases; nucleotides outside the gene matches: 8.

V is TRBV19 and J is TRBJ1-4; D is perhaps TRBD1 (6 bases). The CDR3 is 15 amino acids. Germline values: CDR1 LNHDA, CDR2 SQIVND (reference sequence). Trimming cost V 6 bases and J 4 bases, with 15 bases left between them. Here the CDR3 DNA reads TGTGCCAGTAGCCGTCGACAGGCGGGTAATGAAAAACTGTTTTTT. Encoded protein: CASSRRQAGNEKLFF.

The chain is built from TRBV7-8 and TRBJ2-5, with 9 positions matching TRBD2. V lost 3 bases, J lost 6 bases, and 8 bases stayed unmatched. The germline V gene encodes CDR1 SGHVS and CDR2 FQNEAQ. The CDR3 is 15 amino acids. The CDR3 region is CASSFGAGGPQTQYF. The DNA of the CDR3 is TGTGCCAGCAGCTTTGGGGCGGGGGGGCCTCAGACCCAGTACTTC.